One and the same sample provided the 18 T cell receptor beta chains below, sequenced in a study of blood T cell repertoires in COVID-19. Clones were read by immunoSEQ multiplex PCR, and TCRdb kept only the in-frame ones, dropping some. This table holds 150,000 to 200,000 clones, roughly four fifths found once. The source material was peripheral blood. The source of these receptors is an older woman with COVID-19, enrolled during active disease.

The V call is TRBV6-1, the J call TRBJ2-1, with a possible D match to TRBD2 (6 bases). Germline CDR1 is MNHNS and CDR2 is SASEGT. Trimming took 1 base from V and 14 from J, leaving 15 bases between them. The CDR3 loop spans 13 amino acids. DNA for the CDR3: TGTGCCAGCAGTGAAGGGAGGGGCCTCGGGGAGTTCTTC. Translating it yields CASSEGRGLGEFF.

This chain uses TRBV5-1 with TRBJ2-3; the match to TRBD1 covers 8 bases. CDR3 size: 17 residues. Germline V gene lookup returns CDR1 SGHRS and CDR2 YFSETQ. V gave up 7 bases and J gave up 1 base; unmatched junction bases: 14. The CDR3 is CASAYGARGLGTDTQYF. The DNA for the CDR3 is TGCGCCAGCGCGTATGGCGCCAGGGGGCTCGGCACAGATACGCAGTATTTT.

The V gene is TRBV10-1, the J gene TRBJ2-7, with D perhaps TRBD1 (6 bases). Trimming removed 4 bases at V and 0 bases at J, with 10 bases between. From germline, CDR1 is WNHNN and CDR2 SYGVQD (reference sequence). The CDR3 has 14 amino acids. This CDR3 is CASSATGYSYEQYF. The CDR3 DNA follows: TGCGCCAGCAGTGCTACAGGGTACTCCTACGAGCAGTACTTC.

CDR3 protein: CASRERGQSEAFF. Here the CDR3 DNA reads TGCGCCAGCAGAGAAAGAGGACAGTCTGAAGCTTTCTTT. J is TRBJ1-1 and V is TRBV10-2; possibly TRBD1 for D (6 bases). V was shortened by 6 bases and J by 6 bases, with 14 bases between the two germline ends. The CDR3 is 13 residues long. Germline V CDR1 and CDR2: WSHSY, SAAADI.

The chain recombines TRBV27 with TRBJ2-1, with D hard to call. This CDR3 region has 15 residues. Germline CDR1 and CDR2: MNHEY and SMNVEV (reference sequence). The germline V and J ends were trimmed by 5 bases and 0 bases, with 11 bases remaining between them. The CDR3 loop is CASSTYPSSYNEQFF. In DNA form, the CDR3 reads TGTGCCAGCAGTACCTACCCTAGCTCCTACAATGAGCAGTTCTTC.

The chain is built from TRBV7-2 and TRBJ2-7; possibly TRBD2 for D (6 bases). CDR3 size: 17 residues. From germline, CDR1 is SGHTA and CDR2 FQGNSA. The V end lost 0 bases, the J end lost 1 base, and 16 bases lay between the germline ends. CDR3 sequence reads: CASSLAGGTRGSYEQYF. The CDR3 bases are TGTGCCAGCAGCTTAGCGGGGGGTACTAGGGGTTCCTACGAGCAGTACTTC.

The chain uses TRBV27 and TRBJ2-2; 11 nucleotides align to TRBD2. CDR1 is MNHEY and CDR2 is SMNVEV in the germline V gene (reference sequence). V shed 2 bases, J shed 6 bases, and the junction held 8 bases outside the gene matches. The CDR3 is made up of 17 amino acids. CDR3 in amino acids: CASSLPGTSGGAGELFF. DNA of the CDR3: TGTGCCAGCAGTTTACCCGGGACTAGCGGCGGTGCCGGGGAGCTGTTTTTT.

The V call is TRBV9, the J call TRBJ2-3; 12 bases map to TRBD2. CDR1 and CDR2 (germline): SGDLS, YYNGEE. V lost 0 bases, J lost 2 bases, and 16 bases stayed unmatched. CDR3 length: 21 amino acids. This CDR3 reads CASSVGGTPSGRASHTDTQYF. The CDR3 nucleotides are TGTGCCAGCAGCGTAGGAGGGACTCCTAGCGGGAGGGCCTCTCACACAGATACGCAGTATTTT.

This clone has more than one count but fewer than ten. The gene calls are TRBV28 and TRBJ2-2; 9 bases fit TRBD1. The CDR3 is made up of 19 amino acids. Per germline, CDR1 MDHEN and CDR2 SYDVKM. The V segment lost 7 bases and the J segment 3 bases; nucleotides outside the gene matches: 18. DNA for the CDR3: TGTGCCAGCAAGACAGCGTCTCTACAGGGGGCGAAATACACCGGGGAGCTGTTTTTT. Translation: CASKTASLQGAKYTGELFF. Full variable domain (outside the CDR3, taken from reference TRBV28 and TRBJ2-2): DVKVTQSSRYLVKRTGEKVFLECVQDMDHENMFWYRQDPGLGLRLIYFSYDVKMKEKGDIPEGYSVSREKKERFSLILESASTNQTSMYLCASKTASLQGAKYTGELFFGEGSRLTVL.

The chain is built from TRBV6-6 and TRBJ2-7, with D perhaps matching TRBD1 (5 bases). The CDR3 has 14 residues. The germline V and J ends were trimmed by 2 bases and 5 bases, with 13 bases remaining between them. The V gene's germline CDR1 is MNHNY and CDR2 SVGAGI (reference sequence). The chain's CDR3 is CASSYGQGGDEQYF. In DNA form, the CDR3 reads TGTGCCAGCAGTTACGGGCAGGGTGGGGACGAGCAGTACTTC.

The V gene is TRBV7-8, the J gene TRBJ2-3; D ambiguous. The V end was cut by 0 bases, the J end by 3 bases, with 7 bases between. The CDR3 loop spans 14 amino acids. Germline V gene lookup returns CDR1 SGHVS and CDR2 FQNEAQ. This CDR3 reads CASSLAYGTDTQYF. The DNA of the CDR3 is TGTGCCAGCAGCTTAGCGTACGGTACAGATACGCAGTATTTT.

V and J are TRBV5-6 and TRBJ1-2, with D perhaps TRBD1 (5 bases). CDR1 SGHDT and CDR2 YYEEEE come from the germline V gene. Trimming removed 1 base from V and 7 bases from J, with 14 bases in between. This CDR3 is built from 14 residues. CDR3 DNA sequence: TGTGCCAGCAGCTTGCCCCAGGGAAGGGGTGGCTACACCTTC. This encodes CASSLPQGRGGYTF.

CDR3 bases: TGTGCCTGGAGTGTAGGACAGGGGGCCTACGAGCAGTACTTC. It is translated as CAWSVGQGAYEQYF. This chain links TRBV30 with TRBJ2-7; TRBD1 aligns across 10 bases. Trimming at V came to 0 bases and at J to 2 bases, leaving 1 base not matched to a gene. This CDR3 is built from 14 residues. CDR1 is GTSNPN, CDR2 SVGIG, per germline (reference sequence).

The rearrangement joins TRBV12-3 or TRBV12-4 to TRBJ2-3; D is ambiguous. V was pared by 2 bases and J by 1 base, with 4 bases between. The CDR3 has 13 residues. CDR3 sequence: CASSLRRTDTQYF. CDR3 bases: TGTGCCAGCAGTTTACGTCGCACAGATACGCAGTATTTT.

The V and J genes are TRBV11-3 and TRBJ2-1; 7 bases align to TRBD2. CDR3 length equals 14 residues. Germline V lookup: CDR1 SGHNT, CDR2 YENEEA. Trimming removed 3 bases from V and 5 bases from J; junction bases left unmatched: 4. The CDR3 DNA sequence: TGTGCCAGCAGCTTGTTTCGGGAGGACAATGAGCAGTTCTTC. Translated, it gives CASSLFREDNEQFF.

This clone appeared once. V and J are TRBV2 and TRBJ1-5; 7 nucleotides align to TRBD1. In germline, CDR1 is SNHLY, CDR2 FYNNEI. The CDR3 runs to 15 residues. V shed 6 bases and J 7 bases; nucleotides not matched to a gene: 12. CDR3 region: CASSVMTGQGQPQHF. In nucleotides, the CDR3 is TGTGCCAGCAGCGTTATGACAGGGCAAGGGCAGCCCCAGCATTTT.

The chain joins TRBV18 to TRBJ2-1, with D maybe TRBD2 (5 bases). The CDR3 is made up of 15 amino acids. The V end was cut by 0 bases, the J end by 4 bases, with 10 bases between. Germline V gives CDR1 KGHSH, CDR2 LQKENI. The DNA for the CDR3 is TGTGCCAGCTCACCACCCGGACTGCAATACAATGAGCAGTTCTTC. The encoded protein is CASSPPGLQYNEQFF.

This clone was observed a handful of times. The rearrangement joins TRBV6-5 to TRBJ1-6; 8 bases are a match to TRBD1. The V gene end was trimmed by 7 bases and the J gene end by 7 bases; junction bases not matched to a gene: 6. Germline V gene lookup returns CDR1 MNHEY and CDR2 SVGAGI. CDR3 length: 14 amino acids. The CDR3, as DNA: TGTGCCAGCACTAGGACAGGGCGGAATTCACCCCTCCACTTT. It is translated as CASTRTGRNSPLHF.